This T cell receptor beta chain was found in a study of cytomegalovirus exposure and HLA in healthy donors. Study as a whole: Unique TCRs from HLA-typed donors, 80 million to 90 million of them, were held in an early data release. Study results and limitations: Sequencing likely caused a cluster of highly shared sequence variants.

Samples came from healthy bone marrow donors. This clone was detected a few times. No antigen is known for it. PCR was performed using 60 Vbeta and 13 Jbeta primers. TCRdb's table, derived via immunoSEQ multiplex PCR, lists solely in-frame clones and lacks some. The sample contains 130,000 or so clones, around 8.5% of which appear only once. The sample taken for sequencing was PBMCs. This receptor was obtained from a man aged 40-50 years in good health and CMV-seronegative.

CDR3 region: CASSPPGLASYNEQFF. Here the CDR3 DNA reads TGTGCCAGCAGCCCCCCCGGTCTAGCGAGTTACAATGAGCAGTTCTTC. This sequence joins TRBV5-4 and TRBJ2-1, with D perhaps TRBD2 (6 bases). CDR3 size: 16 residues. Trimming cost V 4 bases and J 4 bases, with 18 bases left between them. Per the germline V gene, CDR1 is SGHNT and CDR2 is YYREEE (reference sequence).